In its sample, the clone carrying this T cell receptor (beta chain) was seen once. Random hexamers were used to reverse transcribe the RNA input (about 0.5 to 1 ug). TCRdb reprocessed the immunoSEQ multiplex PCR reads with MiXCR, giving one entry per CDR3 protein. The sample yields about 200,000 distinct CDR3 sequences, roughly 94% seen once. These data belong to a study of CD8 T cells in Susac syndrome. The V gene's germline CDR1 is SNHLY and CDR2 FYNNEI. With 6 bases removed from V and 8 bases from J, the gap between germline ends came to 11 bases. There are 12 residues in the CDR3. The sequenced sample consisted of CD4+ T cells from PBMCs. The chain has TRBV2 and TRBJ2-4; D call uncertain. This clonotype originated in a human donor in good health. The CDR3 DNA reads as TGTGCCAGCAGGAGAACAGTAGACATTCAGTACTTC. This gives the protein CASRRTVDIQYF.